The 9 T cell receptor beta chains below come from one sample, sequenced in a study of T cells in Graves' hyperthyroidism and ophthalmopathy. Amplification targeted TCR beta CDR3 regions from RNA transcripts. First-round RT-PCR with HTBI primers amplified the TCR CDR3 region. TCRdb re-analysed the multiplex PCR reads in MiXCR, keeping a single row per CDR3 protein. The data hold 270,000 or so distinct CDR3 sequences, with 25% to 30% observed a single time. What was sequenced was blood. All receptors come from a man aged 35 to 55 with Graves' hyperthyroidism that later progressed to Graves' ophthalmopathy.

In the case of this clonotype: Its ends do not fully match the called genes, so a read error is possible. V gene TRBV5-4 combines with J gene TRBJ2-7; TRBD1 agrees at 7 bases. CDR3 length: 14 amino acids. In germline, CDR1 is SGHNT, CDR2 YYREEE (reference sequence). The CDR3 nucleotides are TGCGCCAGCAGCTCCCGGACAGGCTCCGATGAGCAGTACTTC. Its protein is CASSSRTGSDEQYF.

In this sample, this clonotype turned up many times. The chain carries TRBV30 and TRBJ2-2, with D unresolved. The CDR3 spans 13 residues. CDR1 and CDR2 from the germline V gene are GTSNPN and SVGIG (reference sequence). The V and J ends lost 0 bases and 3 bases respectively, with 5 bases between them. The DNA of the CDR3 is TGTGCCTGGAGTGTGTCGGACACCGGGGAGCTGTTTTTT. Its protein product is CAWSVSDTGELFF.

In this sample, this clonotype turned up many times. The chain combines TRBV24-1 with TRBJ1-2; D gene ambiguous. The ends were cut back, 3 bases at V and 3 bases at J, with 10 bases in the middle. This CDR3 contains 14 residues. Germline values: CDR1 KGHDR, CDR2 SFDVKD. The CDR3: CATSDTADYYGYTF. The CDR3 nucleotides are TGTGCCACCAGTGATACGGCAGACTACTATGGCTACACCTTC.

This clonotype has a count of ten or more. The V call is TRBV20-1, the J call TRBJ2-2, with D perhaps given as TRBD1 or TRBD2 (5 bases each). The CDR3 is 15 residues long. The germline V gene has CDR1 DFQATT and CDR2 SNEGSKA (reference sequence). The V end lost 3 bases, the J end lost 5 bases, and 16 bases lay between the germline ends. CDR3 loop: CSASQATRGTGELFF. CDR3 bases: TGCAGTGCTAGCCAGGCGACGAGGGGAACCGGGGAGCTGTTTTTT.

This chain joins TRBV6-1 and TRBJ2-5; the match to TRBD2 covers 8 bases. Germline trimming cut 7 bases from V and 4 bases from J; bases unmatched to any gene: 8. This CDR3 has 14 residues. Germline V gene data show CDR1 as MNHNS and CDR2 as SASEGT. CDR3 coding DNA: TGTGCCAGCACCCTGGGACTAGGGTCAGAGACCCAGTACTTC. Residues: CASTLGLGSETQYF.

In its sample, this clonotype was seen many times. The rearrangement links TRBV2 to TRBJ1-2, with D maybe TRBD1 (6 bases). Germline assignment: CDR1 SNHLY and CDR2 FYNNEI. The germline V and J ends were trimmed by 9 bases and 4 bases, with 15 bases remaining between them. The CDR3 contains 13 residues. The CDR3 nucleotides are TGTGCCAGTAGTCGAGGGGGATTCTATGGCTACACCTTC. Amino acid sequence: CASSRGGFYGYTF.

In this sample, this clonotype turned up many times. The chain uses TRBV20-1 and TRBJ1-1, with D hard to call. Germline assignment: CDR1 DFQATT and CDR2 SNEGSKA (reference sequence). The CDR3 has 11 amino acids. The V end was cut by 2 bases, the J end by 4 bases, with 5 bases between. The DNA of the CDR3 is TGCAGTGCTAGACTGGCCACTGAAGCTTTCTTT. Its protein is CSARLATEAFF.

This clonotype has ten or more counts. The junction differs from germline at one of its ends, possibly a read error. The CDR3 nucleotides are TGCAATGCTAGACCACGAACTAGCGGGAGTTCTTACGAGCAGTACTTC. It is translated as CNARPRTSGSSYEQYF. The rearrangement links TRBV20-1 to TRBJ2-7; 11 bases map to TRBD2. Germline lookup yields CDR1 DFQATT and CDR2 SNEGSKA (reference sequence). This CDR3 is 16 amino acids long.

Many counts were recorded for this clonotype. The chain is built from TRBV5-1 and TRBJ1-1; no definite D call. The CDR3 has 13 residues. Germline CDR1 is SGHRS and CDR2 is YFSETQ. V shed 4 bases and J shed 3 bases, with 10 bases lying between them. CDR3 protein: CASSRSWDTEAFF. As DNA, the CDR3 is TGCGCCAGCAGCCGTAGCTGGGACACTGAAGCTTTCTTT. The full variable domain, with the rest looked up from reference TRBV5-1 and TRBJ1-1, is KAGVTQTPRYLIKTRGQQVTLSCSPISGHRSVSWYQQTPGQGLQFLFEYFSETQRNKGNFPGRFSGRQFSNSRSEMNVSTLELGDSALYLCASSRSWDTEAFFGQGTRLTVV.